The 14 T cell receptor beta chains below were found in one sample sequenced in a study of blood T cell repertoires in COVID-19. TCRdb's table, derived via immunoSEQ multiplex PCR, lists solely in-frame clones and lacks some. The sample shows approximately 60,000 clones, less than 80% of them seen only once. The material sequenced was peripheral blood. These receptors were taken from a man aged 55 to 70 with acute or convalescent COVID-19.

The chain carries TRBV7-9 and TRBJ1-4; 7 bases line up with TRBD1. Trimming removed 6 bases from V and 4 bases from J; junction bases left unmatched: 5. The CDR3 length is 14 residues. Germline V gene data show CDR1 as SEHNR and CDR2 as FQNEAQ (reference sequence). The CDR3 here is CASSTQGSNEKLFF. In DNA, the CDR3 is TGTGCCAGCAGTACACAGGGGAGTAATGAAAAACTGTTTTTT.

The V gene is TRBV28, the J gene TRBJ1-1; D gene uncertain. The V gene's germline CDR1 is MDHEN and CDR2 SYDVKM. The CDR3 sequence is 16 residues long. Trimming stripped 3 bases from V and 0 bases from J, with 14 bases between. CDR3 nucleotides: TGTGCCAGCAGTTTTTTTAAGCCCATCATGAACACTGAAGCTTTCTTT. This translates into CASSFFKPIMNTEAFF. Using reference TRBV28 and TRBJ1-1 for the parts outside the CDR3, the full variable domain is DVKVTQSSRYLVKRTGEKVFLECVQDMDHENMFWYRQDPGLGLRLIYFSYDVKMKEKGDIPEGYSVSREKKERFSLILESASTNQTSMYLCASSFFKPIMNTEAFFGQGTRLTVV.

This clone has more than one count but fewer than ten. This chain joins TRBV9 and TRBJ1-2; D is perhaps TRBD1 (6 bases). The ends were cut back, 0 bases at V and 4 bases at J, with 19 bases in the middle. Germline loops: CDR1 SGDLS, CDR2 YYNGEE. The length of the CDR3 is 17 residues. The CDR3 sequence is CASSVGDRLPRSYGYTF. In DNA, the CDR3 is TGTGCCAGCAGCGTAGGAGACAGGCTCCCCAGGAGCTATGGCTACACCTTC.

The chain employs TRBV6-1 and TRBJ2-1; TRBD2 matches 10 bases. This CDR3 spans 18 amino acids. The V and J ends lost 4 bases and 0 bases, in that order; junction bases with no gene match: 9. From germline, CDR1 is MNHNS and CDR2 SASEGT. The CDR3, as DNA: TGTGCCAGCAGTGGAGGGACTAGCGCTAAAAGCTCCTACAATGAGCAGTTCTTC. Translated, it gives CASSGGTSAKSSYNEQFF.

CDR3 amino acids: CASRPPTANNSPLHF. The CDR3 DNA is TGTGCCAGCAGGCCCCCGACAGCAAATAATTCACCCCTCCACTTT. The rearrangement uses TRBV7-2 and TRBJ1-6, with D possibly matching TRBD1 (5 bases). V was clipped by 6 bases and J by 5 bases, with 14 bases between them. This CDR3 is 15 amino acids long. From germline, CDR1 is SGHTA and CDR2 FQGNSA.

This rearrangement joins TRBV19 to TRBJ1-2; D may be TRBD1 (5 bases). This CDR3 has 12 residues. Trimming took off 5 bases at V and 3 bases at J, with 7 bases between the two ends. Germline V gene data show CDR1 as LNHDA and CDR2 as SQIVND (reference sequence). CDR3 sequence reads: CASSRRDYGYTF. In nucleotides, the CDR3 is TGTGCCAGTAGTCGCAGGGACTATGGCTACACCTTC.

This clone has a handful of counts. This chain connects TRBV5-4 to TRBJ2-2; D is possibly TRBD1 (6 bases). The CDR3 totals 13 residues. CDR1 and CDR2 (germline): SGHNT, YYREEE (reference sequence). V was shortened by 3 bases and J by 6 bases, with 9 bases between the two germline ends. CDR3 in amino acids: CASSSGQSGELFF. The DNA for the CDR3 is TGTGCCAGCAGCTCCGGACAGTCCGGGGAGCTGTTTTTT.

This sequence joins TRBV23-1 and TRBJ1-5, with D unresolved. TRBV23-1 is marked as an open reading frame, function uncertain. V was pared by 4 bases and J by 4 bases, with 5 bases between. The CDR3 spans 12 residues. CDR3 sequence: CASSPQNQPQHF. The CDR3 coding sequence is TGCGCCAGCAGTCCACAAAATCAGCCCCAGCATTTT.

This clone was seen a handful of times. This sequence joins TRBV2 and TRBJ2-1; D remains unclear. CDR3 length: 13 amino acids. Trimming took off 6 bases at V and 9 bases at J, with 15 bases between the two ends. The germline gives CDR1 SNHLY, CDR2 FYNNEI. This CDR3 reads CASSGNPPGEQFF. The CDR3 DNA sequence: TGTGCCAGCAGCGGAAATCCCCCGGGTGAGCAGTTCTTC. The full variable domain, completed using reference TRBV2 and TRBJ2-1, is EPEVTQTPSHQVTQMGQEVILRCVPISNHLYFYWYRQILGQKVEFLVSFYNNEISEKSEIFDDQFSVERPDGSNFTLKIRSTKLEDSAMYFCASSGNPPGEQFFGPGTRLTVL.

The CDR3 DNA follows: TGTGCCAGCAGCCAAGATCGGGTGGCAGGCCAAGCGGGTGGCTACACCTTC. Translation gives CASSQDRVAGQAGGYTF. This sequence joins TRBV4-2 and TRBJ1-2; the D is unclear. V lost 0 bases and J 7 bases, leaving 21 bases between the germline ends. The CDR3 is 17 residues long. Per the germline V gene, CDR1 is LGHNA and CDR2 is YNFKEQ.

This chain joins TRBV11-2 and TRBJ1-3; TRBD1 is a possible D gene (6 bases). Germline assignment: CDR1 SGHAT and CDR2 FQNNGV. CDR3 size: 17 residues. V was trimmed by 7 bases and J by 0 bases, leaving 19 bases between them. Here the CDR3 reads CASTHGKGENSGNTIYF. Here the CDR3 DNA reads TGTGCCAGCACTCACGGGAAGGGGGAGAACTCTGGAAACACCATATATTTT. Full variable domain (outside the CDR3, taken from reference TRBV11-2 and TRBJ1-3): EAGVAQSPRYKIIEKRQSVAFWCNPISGHATLYWYQQILGQGPKLLIQFQNNGVVDDSQLPKDRFSAERLKGVDSTLKIQPAKLEDSAVYLCASTHGKGENSGNTIYFGEGSWLTVV.

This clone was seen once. The chain's CDR3 is CASSTGTGTGELFF. The CDR3 region has the DNA TGTGCCAGCAGTACAGGGACAGGGACTGGGGAGCTGTTTTTT. The chain uses TRBV6-5 and TRBJ2-2; 9 nucleotides match TRBD1. V lost 5 bases, J lost 8 bases, and 6 bases stayed unmatched. CDR1 and CDR2 from the germline V gene are MNHEY and SVGAGI. The CDR3 covers 14 residues.

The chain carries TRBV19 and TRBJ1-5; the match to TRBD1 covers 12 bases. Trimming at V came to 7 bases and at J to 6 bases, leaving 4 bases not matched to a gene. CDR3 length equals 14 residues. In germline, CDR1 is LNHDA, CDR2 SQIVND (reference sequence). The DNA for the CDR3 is TGTGCCAGTACCGGGACAGGGGGCCCTCAGCCCCAGCATTTT. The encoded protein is CASTGTGGPQPQHF.

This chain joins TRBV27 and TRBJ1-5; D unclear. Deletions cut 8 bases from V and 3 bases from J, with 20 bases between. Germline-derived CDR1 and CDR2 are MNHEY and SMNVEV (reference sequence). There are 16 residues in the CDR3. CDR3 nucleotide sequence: TGTGCCAGCCCTAGGTTTGTGCGGCCGGTCAATCAGCCCCAGCATTTT. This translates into CASPRFVRPVNQPQHF.